This passage covers 7 T cell receptor beta chains from one sample sequenced in a study of T cells expressing NK-cell markers. No DNA is given; TCRdb re-called the 5' RACE reads and lists each CDR3 protein once. The sample has 440,000 or so distinct CDR3 sequences. The source material was blood T cells: a sorted CD56 or NKG2C T cell subset, CD4+ or CD8+ T cells, or bulk PBMC T cells (not recorded which). Every receptor here comes from a woman between 18 and 70 years old in good health.

The CDR3 protein is CASSQEPDYGYTF. The chain links TRBV4-3 to TRBJ1-2. CDR3 length equals 13 residues. From germline, CDR1 is LGHNA and CDR2 YSLEER.

The rearrangement joins TRBV7-9 to TRBJ2-7; the D call of TRBD1 rests on TCRdb alone, since no DNA is present to check it. Germline lookup yields CDR1 SEHNR and CDR2 FQNEAQ (reference sequence). This CDR3 region has 15 residues. The CDR3 is CASSVNMKGVDEQYF.

This rearrangement joins TRBV28 to TRBJ1-1. Germline lookup yields CDR1 MDHEN and CDR2 SYDVKM. The CDR3 is 12 amino acids. This chain's CDR3 is CASSLSRTEAFF.

The chain joins TRBV12-3 or TRBV12-4 to TRBJ2-2. The CDR3 contains 15 residues. The CDR3 reads CASSLRAANTGELFF.

The chain joins TRBV19 to TRBJ1-1. The germline CDR1 and CDR2 sequences are LNHDA and SQIVND (reference sequence). The CDR3 sequence is 15 residues long. The chain's CDR3 is CASKVSLGMNTEAFF.

The genes are TRBV6-1 and TRBJ2-1. The CDR3 is 13 residues long. Germline values: CDR1 MNHNS, CDR2 SASEGT. Here the CDR3 reads CASSKSGINEQFF.

This rearrangement joins TRBV20-1 to TRBJ1-1; the D gene TCRdb calls, TRBD1, cannot be checked with no DNA. This CDR3 is 12 amino acids long. CDR1 is DFQATT and CDR2 is SNEGSKA in the germline V gene (reference sequence). This chain's CDR3 is CSASSGVPEAFF.